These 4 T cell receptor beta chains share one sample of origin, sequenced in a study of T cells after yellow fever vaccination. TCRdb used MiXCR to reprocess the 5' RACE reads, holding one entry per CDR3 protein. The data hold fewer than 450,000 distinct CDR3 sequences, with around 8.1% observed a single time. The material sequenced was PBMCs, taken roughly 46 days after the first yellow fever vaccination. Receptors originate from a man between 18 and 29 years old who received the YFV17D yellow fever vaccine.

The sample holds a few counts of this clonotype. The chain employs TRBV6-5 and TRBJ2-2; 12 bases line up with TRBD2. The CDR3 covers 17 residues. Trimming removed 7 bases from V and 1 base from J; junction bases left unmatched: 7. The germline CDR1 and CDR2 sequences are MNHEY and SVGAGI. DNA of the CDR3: TGTGCCAGCATCGCGAGGGGACTAGCGGGGAACACCGGGGAGCTGTTTTTT. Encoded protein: CASIARGLAGNTGELFF.

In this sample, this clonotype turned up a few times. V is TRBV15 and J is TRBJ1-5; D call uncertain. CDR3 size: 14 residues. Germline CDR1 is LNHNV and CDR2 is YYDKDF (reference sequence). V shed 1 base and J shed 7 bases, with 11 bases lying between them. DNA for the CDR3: TGTGCCACCAGCAGAGCAGATTCGGGACAGCCCCAGCATTTT. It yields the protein CATSRADSGQPQHF.

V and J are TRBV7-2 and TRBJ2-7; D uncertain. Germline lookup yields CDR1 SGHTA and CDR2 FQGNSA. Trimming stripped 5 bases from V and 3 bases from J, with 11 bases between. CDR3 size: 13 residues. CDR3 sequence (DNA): TGTGCCAGCAGCGCAGATCCCTACTACGAGCAGTACTTC. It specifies CASSADPYYEQYF.

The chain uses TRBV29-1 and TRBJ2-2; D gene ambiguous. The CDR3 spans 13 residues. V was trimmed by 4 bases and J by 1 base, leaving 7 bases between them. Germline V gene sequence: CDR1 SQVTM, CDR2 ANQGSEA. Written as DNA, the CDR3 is TGCAGCGTTGTAAGTCAGAACACCGGGGAGCTGTTTTTT. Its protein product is CSVVSQNTGELFF.